The 32 T cell receptor beta chains listed next were all sequenced from one sample in a study of graft-versus-host responses after intestinal transplantation. Their antigens are not known. Profiled with immunoSEQ multiplex PCR; TCRdb holds only in-frame clones, not every one. The sample comprises roughly 120,000 clones, just over 90% of which are singletons, and about 0.25% rests with the top ten. Sequencing used unstimulated CD4+ T cells sorted from spleen or lymph node cells, obtained before transplant. These receptors were obtained from a human donor who was the organ donor for an intestinal transplant.

The chain is built from TRBV7-9 and TRBJ2-1; 7 positions match TRBD2. J was trimmed by 5 bases and V by 2 bases; bases with no gene match: 6. Per germline, CDR1 SEHNR and CDR2 FQNEAQ (reference sequence). The CDR3 is 15 amino acids. The CDR3 sequence: CASSLRSGIHNEQFF. The CDR3 bases are TGTGCCAGCAGCTTAAGGAGCGGGATTCACAATGAGCAGTTCTTC.

This chain uses TRBV7-3 with TRBJ2-1; the match to TRBD2 covers 14 bases. The length of the CDR3 is 16 residues. CDR1 and CDR2 (germline): SGHTA, FQGTGA. V gave up 5 bases and J gave up 7 bases; unmatched junction bases: 7. The CDR3 loop reads CASSTTGTSGRNEQFF. The CDR3 nucleotides are TGTGCCAGCAGCACAACCGGGACTAGCGGGAGAAATGAGCAGTTCTTC.

The CDR3 DNA is TGTGCCAGTAGTAGGTTGCCAGCCTTAGCCAAAAACATTCAGTACTTC. Translating gives CASSRLPALAKNIQYF. The rearrangement links TRBV19 to TRBJ2-4; D gene unclear. CDR3 size: 16 residues. CDR1 is LNHDA and CDR2 is SQIVND in the germline V gene (reference sequence). The V gene lost 4 bases and the J gene lost 0 bases, with 13 bases spanning the gap.

This chain joins TRBV6-6 and TRBJ2-3; a weak D match, TRBD1 (6 bases). Trimming took 6 bases from V and 3 from J, leaving 7 bases between them. Germline loops: CDR1 MNHNY, CDR2 SVGAGI (reference sequence). The CDR3 is 12 amino acids. The CDR3 sequence: CASSDRTDTQYF. CDR3 DNA sequence: TGTGCCAGCAGCGACAGGACAGATACGCAGTATTTT.

This chain connects TRBV6-1 to TRBJ1-2; perhaps TRBD1 as D (5 bases). CDR3 length: 13 residues. CDR1 MNHNS and CDR2 SASEGT come from the germline V gene. V lost 6 bases and J 3 bases, leaving 11 bases between the germline ends. As DNA, the CDR3 is TGTGCCAGCAGGAGGGAAGGGGACTATGGCTACACCTTC. Translating it yields CASRREGDYGYTF.

The CDR3 coding sequence is TGTGCCAGCAGTTTATCTTCGGATGGGAGCTGGTACGAGCAGTACTTC. It encodes CASSLSSDGSWYEQYF. The V and J genes are TRBV27 and TRBJ2-7; D is perhaps TRBD2 (5 bases). This CDR3 has 16 amino acids. V was clipped by 0 bases and J by 4 bases, with 16 bases between them. Germline assignment: CDR1 MNHEY and CDR2 SMNVEV (reference sequence).

This CDR3 reads CASSQSSGPPRYF. CDR3 coding DNA: TGTGCCAGCAGTCAGAGTTCAGGACCGCCAAGGTACTTC. The genes are TRBV6-6 and TRBJ2-7; unclear D gene. The V end lost 5 bases, the J end lost 12 bases, and 20 bases lay between the germline ends. CDR3 length: 13 residues. Germline-derived CDR1 and CDR2 are MNHNY and SVGAGI (reference sequence).

This chain links TRBV6-1 with TRBJ1-1, with 8 bases aligning to TRBD1. Per the germline V gene, CDR1 is MNHNS and CDR2 is SASEGT. V shed 4 bases and J 1 base; nucleotides not matched to a gene: 5. The CDR3 covers 15 residues. The CDR3 bases are TGTGCCAGCAGTGCAAACAGGGGGGGGAACACTGAAGCTTTCTTT. This translates into CASSANRGGNTEAFF.

The chain uses TRBV11-1 and TRBJ2-5; 11 bases line up with TRBD1. Trimming took 2 bases from V and 1 from J; bases not matched to a gene: 3. The CDR3 covers 16 residues. Germline values: CDR1 SGHAT, CDR2 FQDESV (reference sequence). The CDR3 reads CASSLRGTGGQETQYF. DNA of the CDR3: TGTGCCAGCAGCTTAAGGGGGACAGGGGGCCAAGAGACCCAGTACTTC.

The chain has TRBV2 and TRBJ2-3; 8 bases agree with TRBD2. This CDR3 spans 15 amino acids. Germline values: CDR1 SNHLY, CDR2 FYNNEI. J was trimmed by 1 base and V by 6 bases; bases with no gene match: 6. CDR3 sequence: CASRLLAVGTDTQYF. The CDR3 bases are TGTGCCAGCAGGCTACTAGCGGTGGGCACAGATACGCAGTATTTT.

This chain links TRBV9 with TRBJ2-5, with TRBD1 matching over 8 bases. Germline trimming cut 4 bases from V and 5 bases from J; bases unmatched to any gene: 10. CDR1 and CDR2 (germline): SGDLS, YYNGEE. The CDR3 contains 15 residues. The DNA of the CDR3 is TGTGCCAGCAGCACTCGGACAGGGCTGGGGGAGACCCAGTACTTC. Amino acid sequence: CASSTRTGLGETQYF.

The chain joins TRBV15 to TRBJ2-3, with no clear D. The CDR3 extends over 16 amino acids. Trimming took 1 base from V and 0 from J, leaving 11 bases between them. CDR1 is LNHNV and CDR2 is YYDKDF in the germline V gene (reference sequence). The CDR3 is CATSRGSQSSTDTQYF. Written as DNA, the CDR3 is TGTGCCACCAGCAGAGGCTCACAGTCTAGCACAGATACGCAGTATTTT.

The chain recombines TRBV9 with TRBJ1-1, with 7 bases aligning to TRBD1. Per the germline V gene, CDR1 is SGDLS and CDR2 is YYNGEE. The CDR3 is made up of 14 amino acids. V shed 0 bases and J 3 bases; nucleotides not matched to a gene: 2. This CDR3 is CASSVAGGYTEAFF. In nucleotides, the CDR3 is TGTGCCAGCAGCGTAGCAGGGGGTTACACTGAAGCTTTCTTT.

V gene TRBV7-9 combines with J gene TRBJ2-5; D is undetermined. Germline V lookup: CDR1 SEHNR, CDR2 FQNEAQ (reference sequence). The CDR3 is 15 residues long. The V end lost 5 bases, the J end lost 1 base, and 14 bases lay between the germline ends. CDR3 residues: CASSTFGSFQETQYF. CDR3 in DNA: TGTGCCAGCAGCACGTTCGGATCCTTCCAAGAGACCCAGTACTTC. Full variable domain (remainder filled in from reference TRBV7-9 and TRBJ2-5): DTGVSQNPRHKITKRGQNVTFRCDPISEHNRLYWYRQTLGQGPEFLTYFQNEAQLEKSRLLSDRFSAERPKGSFSTLEIQRTEQGDSAMYLCASSTFGSFQETQYFGPGTRLLVL.

The table lists this clone with a count of one. The rearrangement uses TRBV12-5 and TRBJ2-2, with D possibly being TRBD2 (5 bases). This CDR3 is 14 amino acids long. CDR1 and CDR2 from the germline V gene are LGHNT and FRNRAP. Trimming removed 0 bases from V and 6 bases from J, with 8 bases in between. Here the CDR3 DNA reads TGTGCTAGTGGTTTGGTCATGGGAGCCGGGGAGCTGTTTTTT. Its protein is CASGLVMGAGELFF. The whole variable domain, filled in from reference TRBV12-5 and TRBJ2-2, reads DARVTQTPRHKVTEMGQEVTMRCQPILGHNTVFWYRQTMMQGLELLAYFRNRAPLDDSGMPKDRFSAEMPDATLATLKIQPSEPRDSAVYFCASGLVMGAGELFFGEGSRLTVL.

This sequence joins TRBV11-2 and TRBJ2-1; unclear D gene. The germline gives CDR1 SGHAT, CDR2 FQNNGV. CDR3 length equals 12 residues. V shed 1 base and J shed 7 bases, with 5 bases lying between them. CDR3 sequence: CASSLVGNEQFF. In DNA form, the CDR3 reads TGTGCCAGCAGCTTAGTGGGGAATGAGCAGTTCTTC.

The rearrangement uses TRBV7-2 and TRBJ2-5; D is uncertain. The CDR3 runs 13 residues. Germline values: CDR1 SGHTA, CDR2 FQGNSA. The V end lost 5 bases, the J end lost 3 bases, and 10 bases lay between the germline ends. Written as DNA, the CDR3 is TGTGCCAGCAGCCGCGGACGGGAAGAGACCCAGTACTTC. This translates into CASSRGREETQYF.

The rearrangement links TRBV5-1 to TRBJ2-1; 8 bases fit TRBD2. V was clipped by 4 bases and J by 0 bases; unmatched bases: 12. This CDR3 is built from 18 residues. The germline gives CDR1 SGHRS, CDR2 YFSETQ. The CDR3 DNA reads TGCGCCAGCAGCCTGACAGCTAGCGGGCCGGGCTCCTACAATGAGCAGTTCTTC. Protein product: CASSLTASGPGSYNEQFF.

This rearrangement joins TRBV18 to TRBJ1-5; D is unresolved. Looked up from germline, CDR1 is KGHSH and CDR2 is LQKENI. The CDR3 loop spans 14 amino acids. V was shortened by 1 base and J by 3 bases, with 7 bases between the two germline ends. As DNA, the CDR3 is TGTGCCAGCTCACCACAACCGATCAATCAGCCCCAGCATTTT. Its protein is CASSPQPINQPQHF.

The V and J genes are TRBV9 and TRBJ2-1; no clear D gene. Germline CDR1 SGDLS, CDR2 YYNGEE. This CDR3 contains 14 residues. V dropped 4 bases and J dropped 0 bases, with 8 bases sitting between them. The CDR3 nucleotides are TGTGCCAGCAGCCCTGGACGCTCCTACAATGAGCAGTTCTTC. It is translated as CASSPGRSYNEQFF.

This clone was counted between two and nine times. The chain couples TRBV28 to TRBJ2-1, with 7 bases fitting TRBD2. The junction had 5 bases not matched to a gene; V was cut back by 6 bases and J by 0 bases. The CDR3 is made up of 15 amino acids. CDR1 and CDR2 from the germline V gene are MDHEN and SYDVKM. CDR3 protein: CASRQGLPSYNEQFF. As DNA, the CDR3 is TGTGCCAGCAGGCAGGGACTACCCTCCTACAATGAGCAGTTCTTC.

The chain combines TRBV28 with TRBJ1-1, with 8 bases aligning to TRBD1. The CDR3 is 14 residues long. V was clipped by 4 bases and J by 4 bases; unmatched bases: 5. Germline CDR1 MDHEN, CDR2 SYDVKM. The CDR3 here is CASSSQGASTEAFF. The CDR3, as DNA: TGTGCCAGCAGTTCTCAGGGGGCAAGCACTGAAGCTTTCTTT.

The chain uses TRBV7-8 and TRBJ2-5, with D perhaps matching TRBD2 (6 bases). The CDR3 sequence is 13 residues long. The germline V gene has CDR1 SGHVS and CDR2 FQNEAQ. The V end lost 1 base, the J end lost 5 bases, and 8 bases lay between the germline ends. CDR3 in amino acids: CASSLGLEETQYF. CDR3 nucleotide sequence: TGTGCCAGCAGCTTAGGACTAGAGGAGACCCAGTACTTC.

J is TRBJ2-3 and V is TRBV2; 7 nucleotides match TRBD2. This CDR3 comprises 16 residues. J was trimmed by 4 bases and V by 2 bases; bases with no gene match: 9. CDR1 and CDR2 (germline): SNHLY, FYNNEI. This CDR3 reads CASSEMAGAPPDTQYF. The CDR3 nucleotides read TGTGCCAGCAGTGAAATGGCGGGAGCCCCTCCAGATACGCAGTATTTT.

The CDR3 spells CASSRDRSKNQPQHF. The CDR3 DNA is TGTGCCAGCAGTAGGGACAGGAGTAAGAATCAGCCCCAGCATTTT. The chain employs TRBV6-6 and TRBJ1-5; TRBD1 matches 8 bases. Germline lookup yields CDR1 MNHNY and CDR2 SVGAGI (reference sequence). Losses at the gene ends were 5 bases for V and 4 bases for J; bases not matched to a gene: 7. The CDR3 is 15 residues long.

This clone occurred a few times. This rearrangement joins TRBV6-1 to TRBJ2-3; a possible D gene is TRBD1 (5 bases). Deletions cut 8 bases from V and 0 bases from J, with 15 bases between. Germline assignment: CDR1 MNHNS and CDR2 SASEGT. This CDR3 is 15 amino acids long. CDR3 coding DNA: TGTGCCAGCCTACGGACAAGGACGAGCACAGATACGCAGTATTTT. This encodes CASLRTRTSTDTQYF.

This clone has a single count. The chain couples TRBV5-5 to TRBJ2-7; the D is unclear. The CDR3 runs 16 residues. The germline V and J ends were trimmed by 3 bases and 3 bases, with 19 bases remaining between them. Germline V gene data show CDR1 as SGHKS and CDR2 as YYEKEE (reference sequence). CDR3 loop: CASSYTRALGGYEQYF. The CDR3 DNA reads as TGTGCCAGCAGCTATACCCGGGCCCTAGGTGGCTACGAGCAGTACTTC.

The chain recombines TRBV7-9 with TRBJ2-1; the D is unclear. V was clipped by 0 bases and J by 7 bases, with 1 base between them. The CDR3 runs 11 residues. The germline V gene encodes CDR1 SEHNR and CDR2 FQNEAQ (reference sequence). The CDR3 protein is CASSLANEQFF. The CDR3 bases are TGTGCCAGCAGCTTAGCAAATGAGCAGTTCTTC.

The rearrangement joins TRBV18 to TRBJ2-3; no clear D. CDR3 size: 17 residues. V was shortened by 0 bases and J by 6 bases, with 19 bases between the two germline ends. Per the germline V gene, CDR1 is KGHSH and CDR2 is LQKENI. This CDR3 is CASSPPGLDRPSDTQYF. The CDR3 region has the DNA TGTGCCAGCTCACCACCGGGTCTAGATCGGCCCAGTGATACGCAGTATTTT.

This chain links TRBV4-2 with TRBJ2-5; TRBD2 matches 16 bases. CDR3 length: 18 amino acids. J was trimmed by 2 bases and V by 3 bases; bases with no gene match: 6. Germline assignment: CDR1 LGHNA and CDR2 YNFKEQ. CDR3 sequence reads: CASSQGLAGGPRQETQYF. The CDR3 coding sequence is TGTGCCAGCAGCCAGGGACTAGCGGGAGGGCCTAGACAAGAGACCCAGTACTTC.

V is TRBV7-9 and J is TRBJ2-1, with D unresolved. The V end was cut by 1 base, the J end by 2 bases, with 6 bases between. CDR3 length: 14 residues. The germline V gene has CDR1 SEHNR and CDR2 FQNEAQ (reference sequence). CDR3 protein: CASSLDGTYNEQFF. As DNA, the CDR3 is TGTGCCAGCAGCTTAGATGGGACCTACAATGAGCAGTTCTTC.

The chain links TRBV28 to TRBJ1-3; D remains ambiguous. The CDR3 spans 14 residues. Trimming cost V 3 bases and J 0 bases, with 6 bases left between them. Germline assignment: CDR1 MDHEN and CDR2 SYDVKM. CDR3 bases: TGTGCCAGCAGTTTGACGCGCTCTGGAAACACCATATATTTT. It yields the protein CASSLTRSGNTIYF.